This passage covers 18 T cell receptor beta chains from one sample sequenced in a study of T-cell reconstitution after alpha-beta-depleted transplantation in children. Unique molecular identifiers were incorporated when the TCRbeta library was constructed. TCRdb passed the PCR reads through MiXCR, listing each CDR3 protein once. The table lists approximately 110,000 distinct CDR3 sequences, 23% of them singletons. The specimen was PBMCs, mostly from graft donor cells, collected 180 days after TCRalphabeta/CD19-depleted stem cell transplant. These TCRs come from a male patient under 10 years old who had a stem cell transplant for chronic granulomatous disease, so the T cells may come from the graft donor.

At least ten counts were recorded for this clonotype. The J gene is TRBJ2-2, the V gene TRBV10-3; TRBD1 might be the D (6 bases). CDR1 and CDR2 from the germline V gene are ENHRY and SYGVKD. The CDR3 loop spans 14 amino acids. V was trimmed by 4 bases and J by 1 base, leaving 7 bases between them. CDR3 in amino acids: CAISGGQNTGELFF. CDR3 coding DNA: TGTGCCATCAGTGGGGGACAGAACACCGGGGAGCTGTTTTTT.

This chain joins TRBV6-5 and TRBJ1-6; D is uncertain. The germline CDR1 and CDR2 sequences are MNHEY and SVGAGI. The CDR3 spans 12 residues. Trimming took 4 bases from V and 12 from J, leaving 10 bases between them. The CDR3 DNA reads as TGTGCCAGCAGTTCCCTTGGCGGACCCCTCCACTTT. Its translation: CASSSLGGPLHF.

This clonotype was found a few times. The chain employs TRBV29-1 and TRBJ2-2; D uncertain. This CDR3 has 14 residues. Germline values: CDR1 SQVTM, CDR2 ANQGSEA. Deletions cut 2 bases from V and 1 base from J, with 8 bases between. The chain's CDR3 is CSVEMGWNTGELFF. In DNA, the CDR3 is TGCAGCGTTGAAATGGGTTGGAACACCGGGGAGCTGTTTTTT.

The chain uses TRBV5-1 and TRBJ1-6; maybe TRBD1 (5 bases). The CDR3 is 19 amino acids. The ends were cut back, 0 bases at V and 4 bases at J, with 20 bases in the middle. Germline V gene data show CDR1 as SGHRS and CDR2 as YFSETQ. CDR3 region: CASSLEGPGLGRYNSPLHF. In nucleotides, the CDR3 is TGCGCCAGCAGCTTGGAAGGCCCGGGACTGGGAAGGTATAATTCACCCCTCCACTTT.

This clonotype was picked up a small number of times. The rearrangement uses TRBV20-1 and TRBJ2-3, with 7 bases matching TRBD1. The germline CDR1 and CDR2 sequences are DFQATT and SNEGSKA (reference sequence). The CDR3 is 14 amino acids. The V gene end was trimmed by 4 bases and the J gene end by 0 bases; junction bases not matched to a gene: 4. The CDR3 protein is CSAKRQGSTDTQYF. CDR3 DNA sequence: TGCAGTGCTAAACGACAGGGAAGCACAGATACGCAGTATTTT.

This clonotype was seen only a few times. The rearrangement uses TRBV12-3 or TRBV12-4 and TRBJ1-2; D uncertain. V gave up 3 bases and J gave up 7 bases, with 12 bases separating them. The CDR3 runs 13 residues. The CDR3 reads CASSLISERGYTF. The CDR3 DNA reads TGTGCCAGCAGTTTGATCTCGGAGCGTGGCTACACCTTC.

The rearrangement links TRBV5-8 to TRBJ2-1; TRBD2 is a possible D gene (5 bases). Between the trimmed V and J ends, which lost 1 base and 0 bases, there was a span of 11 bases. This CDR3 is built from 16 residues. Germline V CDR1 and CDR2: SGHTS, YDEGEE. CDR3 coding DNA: TGTGCCAGCAGCTTGTCGGGGTTCCTCTCCTACAATGAGCAGTTCTTC. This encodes CASSLSGFLSYNEQFF. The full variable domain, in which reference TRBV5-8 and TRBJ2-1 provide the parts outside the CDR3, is EAGVTQSPTHLIKTRGQQATLRCSPISGHTSVYWYQQALGLGLQFLLWYDEGEERNRGNFPPRFSGRQFPNYSSELNVNALELEDSALYLCASSLSGFLSYNEQFFGPGTRLTVL.

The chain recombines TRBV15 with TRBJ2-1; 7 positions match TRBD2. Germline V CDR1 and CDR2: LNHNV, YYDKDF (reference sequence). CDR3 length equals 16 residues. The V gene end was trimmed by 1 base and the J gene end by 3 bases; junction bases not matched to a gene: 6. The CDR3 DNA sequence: TGTGCCACCAGCAGAGGTGACGCGGGGGACTACAATGAGCAGTTCTTC. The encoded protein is CATSRGDAGDYNEQFF.

The CDR3 sequence: CAISDRAETYEQYF. CDR3 DNA sequence: TGTGCCATCAGTGACCGGGCAGAAACCTACGAGCAGTACTTC. The chain employs TRBV10-3 and TRBJ2-7; no definite D call. Germline V gene data show CDR1 as ENHRY and CDR2 as SYGVKD. V lost 3 bases and J 2 bases, leaving 11 bases between the germline ends. The CDR3 covers 14 residues.

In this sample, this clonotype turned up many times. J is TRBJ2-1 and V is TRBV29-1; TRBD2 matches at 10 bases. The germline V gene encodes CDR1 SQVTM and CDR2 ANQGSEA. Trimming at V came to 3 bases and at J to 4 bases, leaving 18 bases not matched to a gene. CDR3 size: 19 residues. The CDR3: CSVEGGLASLLLRYNEQFF. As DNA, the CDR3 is TGCAGCGTTGAGGGGGGACTAGCGAGCCTCTTATTGAGGTACAATGAGCAGTTCTTC.

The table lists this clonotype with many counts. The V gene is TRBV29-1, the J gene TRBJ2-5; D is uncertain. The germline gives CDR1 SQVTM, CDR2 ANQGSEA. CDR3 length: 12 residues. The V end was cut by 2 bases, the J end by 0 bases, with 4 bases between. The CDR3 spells CSVEFNQETQYF. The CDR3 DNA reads TGCAGCGTTGAATTCAACCAAGAGACCCAGTACTTC.

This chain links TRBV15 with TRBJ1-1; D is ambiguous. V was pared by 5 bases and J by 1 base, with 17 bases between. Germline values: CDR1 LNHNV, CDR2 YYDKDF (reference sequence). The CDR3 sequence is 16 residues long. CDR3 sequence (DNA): TGTGCCACCAGCCTTTTCAAGAGGAAGAGGAACACTGAAGCTTTCTTT. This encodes CATSLFKRKRNTEAFF.

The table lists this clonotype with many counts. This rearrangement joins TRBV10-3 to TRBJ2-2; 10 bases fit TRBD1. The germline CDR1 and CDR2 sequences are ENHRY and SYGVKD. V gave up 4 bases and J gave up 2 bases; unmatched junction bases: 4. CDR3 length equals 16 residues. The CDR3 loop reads CAISGRTGGNTGELFF. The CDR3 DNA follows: TGTGCCATCAGTGGAAGGACAGGGGGAAACACCGGGGAGCTGTTTTTT.

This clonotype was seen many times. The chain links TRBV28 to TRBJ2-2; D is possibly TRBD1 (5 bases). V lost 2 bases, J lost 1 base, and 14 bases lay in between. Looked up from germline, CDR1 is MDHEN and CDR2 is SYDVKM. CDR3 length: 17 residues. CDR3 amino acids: CASSLRGPSGNTGELFF. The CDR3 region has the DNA TGTGCCAGCAGTTTAAGGGGCCCGTCAGGGAACACCGGGGAGCTGTTTTTT.

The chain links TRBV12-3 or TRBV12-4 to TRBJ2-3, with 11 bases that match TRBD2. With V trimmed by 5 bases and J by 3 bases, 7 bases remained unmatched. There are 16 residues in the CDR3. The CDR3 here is CASSPASGGPTDTQYF. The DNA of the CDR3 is TGTGCCAGCAGTCCCGCTAGCGGGGGGCCGACAGATACGCAGTATTTT.

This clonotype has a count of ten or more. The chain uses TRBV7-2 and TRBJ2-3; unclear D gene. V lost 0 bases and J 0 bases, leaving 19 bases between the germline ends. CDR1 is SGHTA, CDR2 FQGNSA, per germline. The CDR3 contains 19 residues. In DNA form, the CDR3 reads TGTGCCAGCAGCTTAGCTAGCAGGACCGCAAGTCCTAGCACAGATACGCAGTATTTT. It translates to CASSLASRTASPSTDTQYF.

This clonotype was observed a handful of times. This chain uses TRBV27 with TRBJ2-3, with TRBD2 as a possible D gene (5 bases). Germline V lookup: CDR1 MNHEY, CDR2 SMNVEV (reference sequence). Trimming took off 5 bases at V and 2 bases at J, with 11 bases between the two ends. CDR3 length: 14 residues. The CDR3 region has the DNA TGTGCCAGCAGTCCGATGGAGGTCACAGATACGCAGTATTTT. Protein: CASSPMEVTDTQYF.

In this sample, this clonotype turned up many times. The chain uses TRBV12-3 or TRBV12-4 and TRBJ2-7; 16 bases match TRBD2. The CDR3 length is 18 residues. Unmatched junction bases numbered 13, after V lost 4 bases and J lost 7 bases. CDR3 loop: CASSSNLGTSGRAGEQYF. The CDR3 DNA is TGTGCCAGCAGTTCCAATCTAGGGACTAGCGGGAGGGCCGGAGAGCAGTACTTC.